The rows below give T cell receptor beta chains drawn from one sample of a study of response to subunit inactivated influenza vaccine. TCRdb re-called the RT-PCR reads through MiXCR, storing one row per CDR3 protein. The sample includes hundreds of thousands of distinct CDR3 sequences, around 18% of them seen just once. Specimen: PBMCs from blood, collected roughly 5 days after vaccination. These TCRs come from a man between 50 and 59 years old who received an inactivated influenza vaccine. Each CDR3 is given with its conserved first and last residue. A D gene is named only where the DNA matches it firmly. Some rows mark clone size as missing; the rest say once, few, many or name a class of expanded clone.

J	V	D	size	DNA	CDR3
TRBJ2-7	TRBV2	-	few	TGTGCCAGCAGCGGGGCTTCGAGGCTGAACGAGCAGTACTTC	CASSGASRLNEQYF
TRBJ2-3	TRBV12-3/TRBV12-4	TRBD2	many	TGTGCCAGCAGTTTAATAGCGGGGGGAACAGATACGCAGTATTTT	CASSLIAGGTDTQYF
TRBJ2-1	TRBV5-5	-	-	TGTGCCAGCAGCTTATCGGGGGATCGGTCCTACAATGAGCAGTTCTTC	CASSLSGDRSYNEQFF
TRBJ2-1	TRBV4-3	-	few	TGCGCCAGCAGCCAAGGTCTACGCCTCAATGAGCAGTTCTTC	CASSQGLRLNEQFF
TRBJ2-6	TRBV12-3/TRBV12-4	-	-	TGTGCCAGTTGCGCCACCTCTGGGGCCAACGTCCTGACTTTC	CASCATSGANVLTF
TRBJ2-2	TRBV12-3/TRBV12-4	-	many	TGTGCCAGCAGTTTGCACTCGTCGGGGGAGCTGTTTTTT	CASSLHSSGELFF
TRBJ2-1	TRBV14	TRBD2	-	TGTGCCAGCAGCCAAGGCTCCGGGACTAGCGGATACAATGAGCAGTTCTTC	CASSQGSGTSGYNEQFF
TRBJ1-5	TRBV12-3/TRBV12-4	TRBD1	many	TGTGCCAGCAGTTCAACAGGGGGCTTAGGTCAGCCCCAGCATTTT	CASSSTGGLGQPQHF
TRBJ2-1	TRBV6-1	TRBD1	few	TGTGCCAGCAGGAGAAGACAGGGGAGAAATGAGCAGTTCTTC	CASRRRQGRNEQFF
TRBJ2-1	TRBV29-1	TRBD1	many	TGCAGCGTTGGACAGGGGGCGTCCTACAATGAGCAGTTCTTC	CSVGQGASYNEQFF
TRBJ2-1	TRBV18	-	-	TGTGCCAGCTCACCACCGGTAAACGGTCCCTACAATGAGCAGTTCTTC	CASSPPVNGPYNEQFF
TRBJ2-7	TRBV7-9	-	-	TGTGCCAGCAGCCCCTCACGGGGGACCTCCTCCTACGAGCAGTACTTC	CASSPSRGTSSYEQYF
TRBJ2-5	TRBV2	-	-	TGTGCCAGCAATTATCGGGGAACCCAACAAGAGACCCAGTACTTC	CASNYRGTQQETQYF
TRBJ2-4	TRBV20-1	-	few	TGCAGTGCCCCCTTGCTGGGCGGACACCTAGCCAAAAACATTCAGTACTTC	CSAPLLGGHLAKNIQYF
TRBJ2-7	TRBV5-6	TRBD1	few	TGTGCCAGCAGTCTTACCGGGACAGAGGTATACGAGCAGTACTTC	CASSLTGTEVYEQYF
TRBJ2-7	TRBV5-6	TRBD2	many	TGTGCCAGCAGCCCCGCAGGACAGGGGCTAGCGGGAGGCTACGAGCAGTACTTC	CASSPAGQGLAGGYEQYF
TRBJ2-2	TRBV4-2	TRBD1	few	TGTGCCAGCAGTCAGGGACAGGGGGCTCCCGGGGAGCTGTTTTTT	CASSQGQGAPGELFF
TRBJ2-7	TRBV20-1	TRBD2	-	TGCAGTGCTAGAGATTCGTCTAGCGGGAGTAACGAGCAGTACTTC	CSARDSSSGSNEQYF
TRBJ1-5	TRBV20-1	-	-	TGCAGTGCTTTTCAGGGATTTCAGCCCCAGCATTTT	CSAFQGFQPQHF
TRBJ1-5	TRBV5-1	TRBD1	few	TGCGCCAGCAGCGCGGGACAGGGGGAAAATCAGCCCCAGCATTTT	CASSAGQGENQPQHF
TRBJ2-7	TRBV12-3/TRBV12-4	-	-	TGTGCCAGCAGTAGGAACGGTGGCTCCTACGAGCAGTACTTC	CASSRNGGSYEQYF
TRBJ2-5	TRBV10-2	-	-	TGCGCCAGCAGGTCCGGGCAAGAGACCCAGTACTTC	CASRSGQETQYF
TRBJ1-2	TRBV4-3	-	-	TGCGCCAGCAGCCAGTGGGAGGAATCCTTTGCTTCCGACTTC	CASSQWEESFASDF
TRBJ1-5	TRBV7-8	-	-	TGTGCCAGCAGCCAGCGGACGAGCCCAACTCTCCTCCAAAATCAGCCCCAGCATTTT	CASSQRTSPTLLQNQPQHF
TRBJ1-1	TRBV30	-	many	TGTGCCTGGAGTGTATTAACTGAAGCTTTCTTT	CAWSVLTEAFF
TRBJ2-3	TRBV5-1	-	-	TGCGCCAGCAGGCCCCTGGCTAGCAGCTCCACAGATACGCAGTATTTT	CASRPLASSSTDTQYF
TRBJ1-6	TRBV9	-	few	TGTGCCAGCAGCGGGACTTATAATTCACCCCTCCACTTT	CASSGTYNSPLHF
TRBJ2-5	TRBV29-1	-	-	TGCAGCGTTGTTGCTAGTAGGAACCAAGAGACCCAGTACTTC	CSVVASRNQETQYF
TRBJ1-6	TRBV10-3	TRBD1	-	TGTGCCATCAGAGCCGGGACAGGCTATAATTCACCCCTCCACTTT	CAIRAGTGYNSPLHF
TRBJ2-5	TRBV12-3/TRBV12-4	TRBD2	few	TGTGCCAGCAGTTTAGAGAATAGCGGGATTGTTAAGACCCAGTACTTC	CASSLENSGIVKTQYF
TRBJ2-1	TRBV7-2	-	-	TGTGCCAGCAGCTTAGATAGGCCGGGTGAGCAGTTCTTC	CASSLDRPGEQFF